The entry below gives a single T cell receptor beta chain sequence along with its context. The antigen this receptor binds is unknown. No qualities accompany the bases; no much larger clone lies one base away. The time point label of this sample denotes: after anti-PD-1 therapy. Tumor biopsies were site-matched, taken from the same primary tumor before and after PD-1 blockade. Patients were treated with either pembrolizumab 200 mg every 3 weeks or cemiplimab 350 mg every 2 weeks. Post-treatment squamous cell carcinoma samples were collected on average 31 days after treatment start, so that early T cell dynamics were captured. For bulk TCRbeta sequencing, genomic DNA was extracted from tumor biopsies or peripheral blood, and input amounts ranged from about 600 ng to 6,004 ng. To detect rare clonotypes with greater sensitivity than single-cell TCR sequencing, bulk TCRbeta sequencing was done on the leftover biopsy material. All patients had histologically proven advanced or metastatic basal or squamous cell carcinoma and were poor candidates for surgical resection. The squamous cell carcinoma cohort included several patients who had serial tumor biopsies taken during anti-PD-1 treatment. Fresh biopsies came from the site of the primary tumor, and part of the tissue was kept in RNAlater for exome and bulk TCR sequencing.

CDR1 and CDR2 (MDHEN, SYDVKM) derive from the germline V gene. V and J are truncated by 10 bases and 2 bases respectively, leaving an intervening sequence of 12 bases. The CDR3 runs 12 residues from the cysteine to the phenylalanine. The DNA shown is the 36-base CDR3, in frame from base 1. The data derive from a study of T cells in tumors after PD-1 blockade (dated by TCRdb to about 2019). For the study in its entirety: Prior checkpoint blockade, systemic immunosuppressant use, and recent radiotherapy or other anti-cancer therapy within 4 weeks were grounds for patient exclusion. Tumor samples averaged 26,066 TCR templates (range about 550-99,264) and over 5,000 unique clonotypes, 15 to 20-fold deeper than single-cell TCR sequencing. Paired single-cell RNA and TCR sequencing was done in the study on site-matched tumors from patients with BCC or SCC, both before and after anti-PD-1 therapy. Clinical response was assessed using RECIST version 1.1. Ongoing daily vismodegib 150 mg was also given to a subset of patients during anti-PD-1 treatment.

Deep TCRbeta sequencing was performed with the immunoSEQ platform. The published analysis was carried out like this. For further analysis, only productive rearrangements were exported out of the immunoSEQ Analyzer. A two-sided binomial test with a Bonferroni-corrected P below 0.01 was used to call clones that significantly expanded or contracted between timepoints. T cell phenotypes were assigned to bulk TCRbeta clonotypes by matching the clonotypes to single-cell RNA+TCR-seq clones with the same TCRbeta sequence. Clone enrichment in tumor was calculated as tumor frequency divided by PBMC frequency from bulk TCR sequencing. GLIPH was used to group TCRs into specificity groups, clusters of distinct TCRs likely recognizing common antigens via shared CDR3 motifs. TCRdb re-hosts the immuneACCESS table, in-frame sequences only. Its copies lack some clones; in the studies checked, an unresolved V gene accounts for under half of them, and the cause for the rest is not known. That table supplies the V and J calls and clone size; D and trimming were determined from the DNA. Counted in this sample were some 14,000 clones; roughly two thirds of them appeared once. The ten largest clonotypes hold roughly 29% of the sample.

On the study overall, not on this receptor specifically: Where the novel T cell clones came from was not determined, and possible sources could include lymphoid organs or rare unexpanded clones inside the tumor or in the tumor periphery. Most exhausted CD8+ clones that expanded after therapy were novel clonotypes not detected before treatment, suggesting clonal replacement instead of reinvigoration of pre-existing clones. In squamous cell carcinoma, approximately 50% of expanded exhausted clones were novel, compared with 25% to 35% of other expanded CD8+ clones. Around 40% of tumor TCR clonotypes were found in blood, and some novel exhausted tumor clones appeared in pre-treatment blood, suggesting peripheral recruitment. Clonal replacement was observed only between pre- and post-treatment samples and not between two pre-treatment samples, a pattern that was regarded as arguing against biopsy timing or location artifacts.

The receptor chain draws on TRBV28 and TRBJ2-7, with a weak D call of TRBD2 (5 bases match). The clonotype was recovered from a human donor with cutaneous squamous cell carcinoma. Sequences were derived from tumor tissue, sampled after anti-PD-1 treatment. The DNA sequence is TGTGCCACCCGGACCGGGGCCTACGAGCAGTACTTC. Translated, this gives CATRTGAYEQYF.